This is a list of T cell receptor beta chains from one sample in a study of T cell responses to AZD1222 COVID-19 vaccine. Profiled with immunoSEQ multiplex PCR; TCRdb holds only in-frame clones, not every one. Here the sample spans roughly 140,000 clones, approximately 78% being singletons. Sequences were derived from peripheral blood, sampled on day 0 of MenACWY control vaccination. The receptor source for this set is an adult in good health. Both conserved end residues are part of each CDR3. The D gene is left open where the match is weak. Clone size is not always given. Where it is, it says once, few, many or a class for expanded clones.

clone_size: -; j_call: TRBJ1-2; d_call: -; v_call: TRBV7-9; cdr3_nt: TGTGCCAGCAGCTTCCAAGCAGGAAACTATGGCTACACCTTC; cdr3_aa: CASSFQAGNYGYTF
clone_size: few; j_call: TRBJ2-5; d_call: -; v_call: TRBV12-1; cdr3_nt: TGTGCCAGCAGCTTTATGGCTAGCTGGGAGACCCAGTACTTC; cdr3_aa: CASSFMASWETQYF
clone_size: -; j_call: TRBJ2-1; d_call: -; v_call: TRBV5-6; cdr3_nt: TGTGCCAGCAGCCCCGGCCGACGTTGGGCCAATGAGCAGTTCTTC; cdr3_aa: CASSPGRRWANEQFF
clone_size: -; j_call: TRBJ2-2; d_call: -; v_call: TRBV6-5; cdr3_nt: TGTGCCAGCAGTTTCACGGCTCACACCGGGGAGCTGTTTTTT; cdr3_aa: CASSFTAHTGELFF
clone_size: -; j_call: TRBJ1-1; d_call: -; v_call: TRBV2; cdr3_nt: TGTGCCAGCAGTGAAGCATGGGGGGACACTGAAGCTTTCTTT; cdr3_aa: CASSEAWGDTEAFF
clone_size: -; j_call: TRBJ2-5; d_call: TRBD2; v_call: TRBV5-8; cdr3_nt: TGTGCCAGCAGCCAACCCCTCGGACTAGCGGGGGCGATCCAAGAGACCCAGTACTTC; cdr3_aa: CASSQPLGLAGAIQETQYF
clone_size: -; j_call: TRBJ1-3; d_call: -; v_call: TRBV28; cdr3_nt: TGTGCCAGCAGTCTGAGGGTATCCGGAAACACCATATATTTT; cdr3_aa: CASSLRVSGNTIYF
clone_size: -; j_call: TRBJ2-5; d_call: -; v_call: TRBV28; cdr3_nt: TGTGCCAGCAGCCTATCCCAGGGGCTGGGAGCACTATACCAAGAGACCCAGTACTTC; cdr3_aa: CASSLSQGLGALYQETQYF
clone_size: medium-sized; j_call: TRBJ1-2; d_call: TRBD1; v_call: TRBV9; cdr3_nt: TGTGCCAGCAGCCCCGGGACAGCTAACTATGGCTACACCTTC; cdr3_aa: CASSPGTANYGYTF
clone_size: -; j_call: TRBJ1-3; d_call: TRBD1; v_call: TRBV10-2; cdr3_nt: TGCGCCAGCACCCCGGGACAGGGAGGAAACACCATATATTTT; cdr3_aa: CASTPGQGGNTIYF
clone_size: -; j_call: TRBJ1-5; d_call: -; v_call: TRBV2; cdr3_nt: TGTGCCAGCAGCGACAGTGTCAATCAGCCCCAGCATTTT; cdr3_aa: CASSDSVNQPQHF
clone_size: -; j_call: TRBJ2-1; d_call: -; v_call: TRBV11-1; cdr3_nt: TGTGCCAGCAGCCCGTCAACAGGGGGGGCCTACAATGAGCAGTTCTTC; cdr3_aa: CASSPSTGGAYNEQFF
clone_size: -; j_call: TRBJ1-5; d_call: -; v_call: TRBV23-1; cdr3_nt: TGCGCCAGCAGTCGGACACGGGACACAGATCAGCCCCAGCATTTT; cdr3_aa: CASSRTRDTDQPQHF
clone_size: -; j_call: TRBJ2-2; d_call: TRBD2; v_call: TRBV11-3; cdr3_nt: TGTGCCAGCAGCCCCGGCTCGGGGGGGAACACCGGGGAGCTGTTTTTT; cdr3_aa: CASSPGSGGNTGELFF
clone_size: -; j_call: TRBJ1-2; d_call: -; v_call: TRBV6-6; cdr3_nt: TGTGCCACCACAGGGATCCAGGAGTCTGGCTACACCTTC; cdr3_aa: CATTGIQESGYTF
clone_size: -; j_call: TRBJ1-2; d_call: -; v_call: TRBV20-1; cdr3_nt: TGCAGTGCTGGGGCCCCGCCCCGCTACACCTTC; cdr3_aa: CSAGAPPRYTF